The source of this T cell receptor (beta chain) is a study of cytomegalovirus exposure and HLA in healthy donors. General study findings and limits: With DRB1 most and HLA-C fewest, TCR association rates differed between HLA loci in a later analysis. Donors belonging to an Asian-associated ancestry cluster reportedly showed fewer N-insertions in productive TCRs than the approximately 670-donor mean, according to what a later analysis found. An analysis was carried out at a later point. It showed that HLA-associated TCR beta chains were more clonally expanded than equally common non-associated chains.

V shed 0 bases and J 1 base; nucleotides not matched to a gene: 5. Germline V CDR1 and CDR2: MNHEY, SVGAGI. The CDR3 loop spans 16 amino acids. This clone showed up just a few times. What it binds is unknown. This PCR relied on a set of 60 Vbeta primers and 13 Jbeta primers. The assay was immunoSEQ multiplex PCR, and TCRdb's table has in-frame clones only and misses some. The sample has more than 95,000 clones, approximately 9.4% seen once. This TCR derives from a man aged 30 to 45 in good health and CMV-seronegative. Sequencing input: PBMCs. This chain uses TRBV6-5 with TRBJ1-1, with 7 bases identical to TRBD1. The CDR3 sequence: CASSYSRTGANTEAFF. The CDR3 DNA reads TGTGCCAGCAGTTACTCGAGAACAGGGGCGAACACTGAAGCTTTCTTT.